A selection of T cell receptor beta chains follows, all from one sample in a study of cytomegalovirus exposure and HLA in healthy donors. This table comes from immunoSEQ multiplex PCR, and its TCRdb copy is limited to in-frame clones, with some not included. The listing records around 100,000 clones. What was sequenced was PBMCs. The receptors were sampled from a middle-aged man in good health and CMV-seropositive. Both conserved end residues are part of each CDR3. The order of the fields is D gene, V gene, J gene, CDR3 DNA, CDR3 protein. The D gene is left open where the match is weak.

TRBD1	TRBV19	TRBJ1-4	TGTGCCAGTACTCGCACAGGGGCCGAAAAACTGTTTTTT	CASTRTGAEKLFF
.	TRBV9	TRBJ2-7	TGTGCCAGCAGTTCTAAATTGCTGCCCTACGAGCAGTACTTC	CASSSKLLPYEQYF
.	TRBV25-1	TRBJ1-2	TGTGCCAGCAGGGATGCAGGGGCTAACTATGGCTACACCTTC	CASRDAGANYGYTF
TRBD2	TRBV6-6	TRBJ2-7	TGTGCCAGCAGTTCCGGACTAGCGGGTTTCTCCTACGAGCAGTACTTC	CASSSGLAGFSYEQYF
.	TRBV6-1	TRBJ2-7	TGTGCCACCAAATCCGCGTGGGAGCAGTACTTC	CATKSAWEQYF
.	TRBV7-8	TRBJ1-3	TGTGCCAGCAGCTTAGCGCTAAGGGGGGGCTCTGGAAACACCATATATTTT	CASSLALRGGSGNTIYF
.	TRBV28	TRBJ1-1	TGTGCCAGCAGTAGAGCAGGGGCTGGGGGCACTGAAGCTTTCTTT	CASSRAGAGGTEAFF
TRBD2	TRBV4-2	TRBJ2-5	TGTGCCAGCAGCCAAGAGATCCTAGCGGGAGGTCGGGAGACCCAGTACTTC	CASSQEILAGGRETQYF
TRBD1	TRBV7-2	TRBJ1-5	TGTGCCAGCAGCCAAGGCCAGGGGGCTAGCAGGCCCCAGCATTTT	CASSQGQGASRPQHF
TRBD1	TRBV11-1	TRBJ2-6	TGTGCCAGCAGCACCCGGACAGGGGGCATCTCTGGGGCCAACGTCCTGACTTTC	CASSTRTGGISGANVLTF
TRBD1	TRBV6-5	TRBJ2-1	TGTGCCAGCATTGGTTGGGGACAGGGTGTAAATGAGCAGTTCTTC	CASIGWGQGVNEQFF
.	TRBV5-6	TRBJ2-2	TGTGCCAGCAGTGGAGGGACCGCCGGGGAGCTGTTTTTT	CASSGGTAGELFF
TRBD2	TRBV19	TRBJ2-7	TGTGCCAGTAGCCCACTAGCGGGAGGCCCCTCCTACGAGCAGTACTTC	CASSPLAGGPSYEQYF
TRBD2	TRBV7-2	TRBJ2-7	TGTGCCAGCAGCTCGTCGGGACTAGCCCCCTACGAGCAGTACTTC	CASSSSGLAPYEQYF
TRBD1	TRBV28	TRBJ2-7	TGTGCCAGCTTTGGACAGGGATCCTCCTACGAGCAGTACTTC	CASFGQGSSYEQYF
.	TRBV7-6	TRBJ2-3	TGTGCCAGCAGCCGAGGGGGTGGGGGCACAGATACGCAGTATTTT	CASSRGGGGTDTQYF
.	TRBV18	TRBJ2-7	TGTGCCAGCTCACCACGGGACACCTTCTCGTTCGAGCAGTACTTC	CASSPRDTFSFEQYF
.	TRBV7-9	TRBJ2-7	TGTGCCAGCAGCTCCTACAGGACGGGAGTCTACGAGCAGTACTTC	CASSSYRTGVYEQYF
.	TRBV6-5	TRBJ1-2	TGTGCCAGCAGCCGGACAGTTGACTATGGCTACACCTTC	CASSRTVDYGYTF
TRBD2	TRBV9	TRBJ2-6	TGTGCCAGCAGCGTCTTAGCGGGAGGGCCCCCTGGGGCCAACGTCCTGACTTTC	CASSVLAGGPPGANVLTF
.	TRBV4-1	TRBJ2-3	TGCGCCAGCAGACAAGCGGCAGGGTTGTTTCAAGATACGCAGTATTTT	CASRQAAGLFQDTQYF
.	TRBV11-2	TRBJ2-4	TGTGCCAGCAGCTTAGACGGGGAAAACATTCAGTACTTC	CASSLDGENIQYF
.	TRBV6-6	TRBJ1-2	TGTGCCAGCAACGGCAGGGCCAACTATGGCTACACCTTC	CASNGRANYGYTF
.	TRBV28	TRBJ1-5	TGTGCCAGCAGTTTATCGGGCAGGGACAATCAGCCCCAGCATTTT	CASSLSGRDNQPQHF
.	TRBV19	TRBJ1-2	TGTGCCAGTAGTAGGTCCGGAGCTAACTATGGCTACACCTTC	CASSRSGANYGYTF
TRBD2	TRBV11-2	TRBJ2-3	TGTGCCAGCAGCTTCTTGGGACTAGCGGGACTAGGCACAGATACGCAGTATTTT	CASSFLGLAGLGTDTQYF
.	TRBV5-1	TRBJ1-3	TGCGCCAGCAGCTTGGATGGGAGACTAGGAAACACCATATATTTT	CASSLDGRLGNTIYF
TRBD2	TRBV29-1	TRBJ2-1	TGCAGCGCCACCTCTGCGATGGCTAGCGGGAGAGTGTACAATGAGCAGTTCTTC	CSATSAMASGRVYNEQFF
.	TRBV4-2	TRBJ2-1	TGTGCCAGCAGCCAAGGCCTATCCTACAATGAGCAGTTCTTC	CASSQGLSYNEQFF
TRBD1	TRBV19	TRBJ2-4	TGTGCCAGTAGTATAGATGGGACAGGGGTGAACATTCAGTACTTC	CASSIDGTGVNIQYF
.	TRBV28	TRBJ1-1	TGTGCCAGCCGGACACAAAGGAACACTGAAGCTTTCTTT	CASRTQRNTEAFF
.	TRBV29-1	TRBJ1-1	TGCAGCGTTCTGGGACACCCGAACACTGAAGCTTTCTTT	CSVLGHPNTEAFF
TRBD1	TRBV5-1	TRBJ1-2	TGCGCCAGCAGCTTGCCCGGGACAGGCTATGGCTACACCTTC	CASSLPGTGYGYTF
TRBD1	TRBV7-9	TRBJ1-1	TGTGCCAGCAGCGGACGGACAGGGGGAGACACTGAAGCTTTCTTT	CASSGRTGGDTEAFF